This T cell receptor beta chain was recovered during a study of beta chain features in type 1 diabetes. Overall study results and limits: In every one of the four CD4+ subsets, TCRB CDR3s were moderately but significantly shorter in Type 1 diabetes patients. Compared with healthy donors, patients appeared to share more similar naive, central memory and regulatory TCRB repertoires. The study left unresolved whether HLA type influences TCRB rearrangement. There was a possibility that cDNA sequencing over-represented cells with high TCR expression.

About this clone: Its matching antigen is unknown.

Staining for CD45RO/CCR7/CD25/CD127/CD95/CD27 allowed sorting of CD4+ naive, central memory, regulatory and stem cell-like memory cells. The CDR3 is made up of 15 amino acids. The V segment lost 3 bases and the J segment 5 bases; nucleotides outside the gene matches: 7. Germline CDR1 reads LGHNA; CDR2 reads YNFKEQ. Expressed TCRB transcripts were sequenced, since all the RNA that had been isolated was reverse transcribed. Sequencing was performed with immunoSEQ multiplex PCR; in TCRdb, only in-frame clones are kept and a portion is missing. The table includes about 250,000 clones, around 9.9% detected once.

The sample taken for sequencing was naive CD4+ T cells from blood. The clonotype comes from a young man with type 1 diabetes. The chain couples TRBV4-2 to TRBJ2-4; 7 nucleotides match TRBD2. The CDR3 DNA reads as TGTGCCAGCAGCCAGATCGGGGGGTCAGAAAACATTCAGTACTTC. Translated: CASSQIGGSENIQYF.